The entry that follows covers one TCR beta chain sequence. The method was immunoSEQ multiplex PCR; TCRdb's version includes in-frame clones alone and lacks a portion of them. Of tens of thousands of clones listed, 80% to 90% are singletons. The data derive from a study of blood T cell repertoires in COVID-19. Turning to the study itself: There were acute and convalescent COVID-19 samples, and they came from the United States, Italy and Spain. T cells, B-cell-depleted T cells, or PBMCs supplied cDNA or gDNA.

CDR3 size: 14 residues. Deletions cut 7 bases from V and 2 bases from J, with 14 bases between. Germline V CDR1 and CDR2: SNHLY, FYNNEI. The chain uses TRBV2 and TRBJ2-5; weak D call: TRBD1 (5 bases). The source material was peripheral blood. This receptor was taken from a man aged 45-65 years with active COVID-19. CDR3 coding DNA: TGTGCCAGCACACAGACAGATACTCAAGAGACCCAGTACTTC. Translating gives CASTQTDTQETQYF.